The source of this T cell receptor beta chain is a study of shared clonotypes between healthy human individuals. Unsorted PBMC DNA underwent sequencing on ten immunoSEQ deep assay plates. Using immunoSEQ multiplex PCR, the repertoire was profiled, and TCRdb retains in-frame clones only, with some absent. The sample consists of about half a million clones, around 80% of them appearing once. Study findings and constraints: What limited the represented genetic and exposure-history diversity was the small number of donors. Blood alone was sampled, and tissue repertoires likely differ.

The CDR3 runs to 15 residues. Germline V gives CDR1 MNHEY, CDR2 SMNVEV (reference sequence). Trimming cost V 6 bases and J 5 bases; bases outside gene matches: 4. This clone was detected only once. No antigen is known for it. This receptor was obtained from a middle-aged woman in good health. Some clones in this sample may be carry-over from other donors' samples. Sequencing used PBMCs. The chain uses TRBV27 and TRBJ2-1; 13 bases agree with TRBD2. CDR3 loop: CASSPGTSGDNEQFF. In nucleotides, the CDR3 is TGTGCCAGCAGCCCCGGGACTAGCGGGGACAATGAGCAGTTCTTC.